The source of this T cell receptor beta chain is a study of blood T cell repertoires in COVID-19. Study summary: Acute and convalescent COVID-19 specimens originated in the United States, Italy and Spain. PBMCs, B-cell-depleted T cells, or T cells provided the cDNA or gDNA that made up the material.

Per the study methods: Researchers report that nucleated cell counts were estimated from reference gene primer amplification. Data came from immunoSEQ multiplex PCR; TCRdb stores just in-frame clones and leaves some out. D and trimming come from the DNA, and the V and J calls and clone size come from that table. This sample has a few hundred thousand clones; under 90% occur once, and the top ten carry about a sixth. Trimming took off 5 bases at V and 7 bases at J, with 15 bases between the two ends. The length of the CDR3 is 13 residues. The germline V gene has CDR1 GTSNPN and CDR2 SVGIG (reference sequence). The count of this clone is one.

The specimen was peripheral blood. The V gene is TRBV30, the J gene TRBJ2-1, with D possibly being TRBD1 or TRBD2 (5 bases each). The source is a woman at least 80 years old with active or convalescent COVID-19. The CDR3 coding sequence is TGTGCCTGGGGGGGAGCTACCTCAAATGAGCAGTTCTTC. Translating gives CAWGGATSNEQFF.